This TCR beta chain was captured in a study of blood T cell repertoires in COVID-19. TCRdb keeps only in-frame clones here, not all; method: immunoSEQ multiplex PCR. The table has 250,000 or so clones, 83% seen once; the top ten hold approximately 4%. CDR1 and CDR2 (germline): MNHEY, SVGAGI. This CDR3 comprises 13 residues. The V gene lost 0 bases and the J gene lost 6 bases, with 8 bases spanning the gap. The rearrangement uses TRBV6-5 and TRBJ1-2; D unclear. This receptor was obtained from a woman aged 40 to 49 who had been exposed to COVID-19. Material: PBMCs or T cells enriched from blood (not recorded which). The CDR3 DNA reads as TGTGCCAGCAGTTACTCTCTTAGTAATGGCTACACCTTC. Amino acids: CASSYSLSNGYTF.